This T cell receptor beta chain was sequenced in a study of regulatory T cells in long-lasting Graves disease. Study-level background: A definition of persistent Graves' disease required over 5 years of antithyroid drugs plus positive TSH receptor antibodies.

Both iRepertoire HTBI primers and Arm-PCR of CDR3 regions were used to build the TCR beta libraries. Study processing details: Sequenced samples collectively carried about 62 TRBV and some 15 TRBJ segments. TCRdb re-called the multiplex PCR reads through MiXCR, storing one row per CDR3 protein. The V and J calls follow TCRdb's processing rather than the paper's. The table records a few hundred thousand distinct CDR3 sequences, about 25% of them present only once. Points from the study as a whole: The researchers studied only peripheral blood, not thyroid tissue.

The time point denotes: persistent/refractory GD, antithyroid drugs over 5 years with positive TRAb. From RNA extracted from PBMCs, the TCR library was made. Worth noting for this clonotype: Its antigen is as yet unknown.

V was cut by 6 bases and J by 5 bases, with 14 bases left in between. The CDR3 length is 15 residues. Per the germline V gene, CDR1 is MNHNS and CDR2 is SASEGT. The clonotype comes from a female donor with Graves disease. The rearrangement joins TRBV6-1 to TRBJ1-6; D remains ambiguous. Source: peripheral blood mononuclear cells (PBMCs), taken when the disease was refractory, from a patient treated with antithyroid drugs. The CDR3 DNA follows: TGTGCCAGCAGCACGGACGGGGATCATAATTCACCCCTCCACTTT. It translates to CASSTDGDHNSPLHF.